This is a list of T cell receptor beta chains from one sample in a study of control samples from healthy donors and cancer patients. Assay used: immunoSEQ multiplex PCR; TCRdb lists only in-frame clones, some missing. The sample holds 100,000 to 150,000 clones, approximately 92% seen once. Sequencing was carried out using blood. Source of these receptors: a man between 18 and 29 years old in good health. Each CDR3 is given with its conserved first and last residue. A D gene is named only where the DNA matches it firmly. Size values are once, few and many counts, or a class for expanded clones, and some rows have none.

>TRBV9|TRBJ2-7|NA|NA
TGTGCCAGCAGCCACCGGGCAGGTTACGACGAGCAGTACTTC
CASSHRAGYDEQYF
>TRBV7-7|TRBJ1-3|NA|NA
TGTGCCAGCAGCTTAGGGGTCCCGACCTCTGGAAACACCATATATTTT
CASSLGVPTSGNTIYF
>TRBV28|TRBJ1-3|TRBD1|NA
TGTGCCAGCAGAGCCAAACAGACAGGGGTCGGAAACACCATATATTTT
CASRAKQTGVGNTIYF
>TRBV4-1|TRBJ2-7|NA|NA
TGCGCCAGCAGCCAACCGATGGATGGGGCCTACGAGCAGTACTTC
CASSQPMDGAYEQYF
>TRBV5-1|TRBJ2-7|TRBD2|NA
TGCGCCAGCAGCTCGGTCGGGGGACTAGCGGGTAACGGCTCCTACGAGCAGTACTTC
CASSSVGGLAGNGSYEQYF
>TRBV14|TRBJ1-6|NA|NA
TGTGCCAGCACCGACTGGGGGGATTCACCCCTCCACTTT
CASTDWGDSPLHF
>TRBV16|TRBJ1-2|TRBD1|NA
TGTGCCAGCAGCCACTATTCCGGGACAGGGGCCTACTATGGCTACACCTTC
CASSHYSGTGAYYGYTF
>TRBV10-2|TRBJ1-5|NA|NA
TGCGCCAGCAGCCCCATACCCCGGCCCCAGCATTTT
CASSPIPRPQHF
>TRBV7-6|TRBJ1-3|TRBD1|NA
TGTGCCAGCAGCGGCCAATCGGGACAGTTCTCTGGAAACACCATATATTTT
CASSGQSGQFSGNTIYF
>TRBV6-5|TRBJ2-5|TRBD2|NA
TGTGCCAGCAGTTACCTCGCGGGGGGGCAAGAGACCCAGTACTTC
CASSYLAGGQETQYF
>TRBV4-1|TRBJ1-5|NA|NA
TGCGCCAGCAGCCAAGCTTCGAGCAATCAGCCCCAGCATTTT
CASSQASSNQPQHF
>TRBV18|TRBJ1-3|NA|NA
TGTGCCAGCTCACCCCGGCAGTTAATCCCCTCTGGAAACACCATATATTTT
CASSPRQLIPSGNTIYF
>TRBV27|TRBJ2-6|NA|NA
TGTGCCAGCAGTGTCGGGACGGGCTCTGGGGCCAACGTCCTGACTTTC
CASSVGTGSGANVLTF
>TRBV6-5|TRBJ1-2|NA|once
TGTGCCAGCAGGGGGACCGCACTCGGCTATGGCTACACCTTC
CASRGTALGYGYTF
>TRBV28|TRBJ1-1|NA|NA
TGTGCCAGCAGTTTACAGCCAGAAAACACTGAAGCTTTCTTT
CASSLQPENTEAFF
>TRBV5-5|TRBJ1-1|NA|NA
TGTGCCAGCAGCTTGGCCCCACCGAACACTGAAGCTTTCTTT
CASSLAPPNTEAFF
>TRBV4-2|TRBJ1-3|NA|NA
TGTGCCAGCAGCCAGGGGGCAGCTGGAAACACCATATATTTT
CASSQGAAGNTIYF
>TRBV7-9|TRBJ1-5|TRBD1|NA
TGTGCCAGCAGTCCTCCGACAGGGCTACAGCCCCAGCATTTT
CASSPPTGLQPQHF
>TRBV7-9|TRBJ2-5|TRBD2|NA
TGTGCCAGCAGCCCCCCAGGACTAGCTGGGGAGACCCAGTACTTC
CASSPPGLAGETQYF
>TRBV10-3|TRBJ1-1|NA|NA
TGTGCCATCAGCGACCTTATGAGGGGATCGAACACTGAAGCTTTCTTT
CAISDLMRGSNTEAFF
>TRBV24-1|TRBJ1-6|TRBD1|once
TGTGCCACCAGGAAACAGGGGACGGCCTATAATTCACCCCTCCACTTT
CATRKQGTAYNSPLHF
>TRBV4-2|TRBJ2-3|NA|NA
TGTGCCAGCAGCCAAGAGGCCGGCTTAACAGATACGCAGTATTTT
CASSQEAGLTDTQYF
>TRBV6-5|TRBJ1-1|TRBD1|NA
TGTGCCAGCAGTTACGTAGGGACAGGCGAAGGCACTGAAGCTTTCTTT
CASSYVGTGEGTEAFF
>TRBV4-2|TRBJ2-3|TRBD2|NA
TGTGCCAGCAGCCAACTGGGACTAGATGCAGATACGCAGTATTTT
CASSQLGLDADTQYF
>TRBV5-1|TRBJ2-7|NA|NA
TGCGCCAGCAGCTTGGACAGGGAGAAGTACGAGCAGTACTTC
CASSLDREKYEQYF
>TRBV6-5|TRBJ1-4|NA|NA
TGTGCCAGCAGTTCCATACATGGGGAAAAACTGTTTTTT
CASSSIHGEKLFF
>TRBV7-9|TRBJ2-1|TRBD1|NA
TGTGCCAGACATTCAATTGGGACAGGGGGATCCAATGAGCAGTTCTTC
CARHSIGTGGSNEQFF
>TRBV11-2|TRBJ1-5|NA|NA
TGTGCCAGCAGCTTTGCGGGTTACAATCAGCCCCAGCATTTT
CASSFAGYNQPQHF
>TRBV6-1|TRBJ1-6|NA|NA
TGTGCCAGCAGTGAAGAGAGCTCCTATAATTCACCCCTCCACTTT
CASSEESSYNSPLHF
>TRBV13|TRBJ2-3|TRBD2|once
TGTGCCAGCAGCTCCGGGGGGGACCCAGATACGCAGTATTTT
CASSSGGDPDTQYF
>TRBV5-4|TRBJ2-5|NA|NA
TGTGCCAGCAGCCCGAGGAGCGGAGAAGAGACCCAGTACTTC
CASSPRSGEETQYF
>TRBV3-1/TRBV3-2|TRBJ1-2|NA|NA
TGTGCCAGCAGCCAAGATAGGGGGTGGGGGGGCTACACCTTC
CASSQDRGWGGYTF
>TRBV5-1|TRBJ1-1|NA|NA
TGCGCCAGCAACCGGGGGAAGGACAGTGAAGCTTTCTTT
CASNRGKDSEAFF
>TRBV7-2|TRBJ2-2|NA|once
TGTGCCAGCAAGAACGCCGGGGACACCCGATACACCGGGGAGCTGTTTTTT
CASKNAGDTRYTGELFF
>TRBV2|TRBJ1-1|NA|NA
TGTGCCAGCAGTGAGGCGGCGGACGGCTTAAGCACTGAAGCTTTCTTT
CASSEAADGLSTEAFF
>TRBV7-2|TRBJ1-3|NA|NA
TGTGCCAGCAGCTCCCAGTGGGGCGCCGGAAACACCATATATTTT
CASSSQWGAGNTIYF
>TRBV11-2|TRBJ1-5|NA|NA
TGTGCCAGCAGCTTAGATCAGGGTAGCAATCAGCCCCAGCATTTT
CASSLDQGSNQPQHF
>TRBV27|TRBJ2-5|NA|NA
TGTGCCAGCAGTTTATCGACAGACAAACAAGAGACCCAGTACTTC
CASSLSTDKQETQYF
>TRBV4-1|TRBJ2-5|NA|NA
TGCGCCAGCAGCCAACCCCTGTTGGGGGGCCTCGGGAAAGAGACCCAGTACTTC
CASSQPLLGGLGKETQYF
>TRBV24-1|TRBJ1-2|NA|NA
TGTGCCACCAGTGGCAGGGCCCTCTATGGCTACACCTTC
CATSGRALYGYTF
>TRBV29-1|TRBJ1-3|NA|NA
TGCAGCGTTGAAGAATGGCAGACAAACACCATATATTTT
CSVEEWQTNTIYF
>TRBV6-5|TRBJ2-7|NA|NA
TGTGCCAGCAGTTCCGCCGACAGGGAGGGCAACGAGCAGTACTTC
CASSSADREGNEQYF
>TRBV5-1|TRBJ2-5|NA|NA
TGCGCCAGCAGCTTGGCCACAGGGACGCAAGAGACCCAGTACTTC
CASSLATGTQETQYF
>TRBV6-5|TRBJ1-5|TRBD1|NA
TGTGCCACCGCCTCGGGACAGTATAGCAATCAGCCCCAGCATTTT
CATASGQYSNQPQHF
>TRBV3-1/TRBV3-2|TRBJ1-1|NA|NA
TGTGCCAGCAGCCAAGGAGACACTGAAGCTTTCTTT
CASSQGDTEAFF
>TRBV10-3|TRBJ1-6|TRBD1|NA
TGTGCCACGCGGGACAGGGATTCACCCCTCCACTTT
CATRDRDSPLHF
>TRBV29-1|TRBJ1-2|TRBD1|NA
TGCAGCGTTGATGGGCAGGGGGCTGGCGGCTACACCTTC
CSVDGQGAGGYTF
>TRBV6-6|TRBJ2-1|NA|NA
TGTGCCAGTAGTCCATCCGGGACACGACCAACTAGTGAGCAGTTCTTC
CASSPSGTRPTSEQFF
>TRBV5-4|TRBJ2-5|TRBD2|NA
TGTGCCAGCAGCTTGATGACTAGCGGGGGAGAGACCCAGTACTTC
CASSLMTSGGETQYF
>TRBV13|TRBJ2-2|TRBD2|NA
TGTGCCAGCAGCTTATTGACTAGCGGGGCCGGCGACACCGGGGAGCTGTTTTTT
CASSLLTSGAGDTGELFF
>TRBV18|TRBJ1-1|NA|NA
TGTGCCAGCTCACCAAGGGCCGGGGACACTGAAGCTTTCTTT
CASSPRAGDTEAFF
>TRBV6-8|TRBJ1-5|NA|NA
TGTGCCAGCAGCTACAGCGATCATAGCAATCAGCCCCAGCATTTT
CASSYSDHSNQPQHF
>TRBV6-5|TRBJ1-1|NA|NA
TGTGCCAGCAGTTACTATGTTGAAGCTTTCTTT
CASSYYVEAFF
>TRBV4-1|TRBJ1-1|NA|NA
TGCGCCAGCAGCGGCGGTGCCCTGAACACTGAAGCTTTCTTT
CASSGGALNTEAFF
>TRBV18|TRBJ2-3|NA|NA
TGTGCCAGCTCACTCTCACGCACAGATACGCAGTATTTT
CASSLSRTDTQYF
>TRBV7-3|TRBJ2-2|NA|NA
TGTGCCAGCAGCTGCCCATCGACAGGACAGAACACCGGGGAGCTGTTTTTT
CASSCPSTGQNTGELFF
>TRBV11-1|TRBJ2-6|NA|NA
TGTGCCAGCAGCGGACGGGGGTTAGGGGCCAACGTCCTGACTTTC
CASSGRGLGANVLTF
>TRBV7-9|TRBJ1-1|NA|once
TGTGCCAGCAGCGGCGCGGGGTTAAAAGGTGAAGCTTTCTTT
CASSGAGLKGEAFF
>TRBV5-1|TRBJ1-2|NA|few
TGCGCCAGCAGCTTTTCGACAGCCTATGGCTACACCTTC
CASSFSTAYGYTF